This is a list of T cell receptor beta chains from one sample in a study of regulatory T cells in long-lasting Graves disease. TCRdb re-called the multiplex PCR reads with MiXCR, one entry per CDR3 protein. Seen here are 350,000 to 450,000 distinct CDR3 sequences, more than 20% observed once, and the top ten hold less than 25%. The sample was peripheral blood mononuclear cells (PBMCs), taken when the disease was refractory, from a patient treated with antithyroid drugs. All receptors derive from a female donor with Graves disease. Both conserved end residues are trimmed from each CDR3.

v_call	j_call	cdr3_aa
TRBV19	TRBJ2-7	ASTPGTGSSYVQY
TRBV29-1	TRBJ1-2	SARVNYGYT
TRBV12-3/TRBV12-4	TRBJ2-3	ASRLTGGYTDTQY
TRBV6-2/TRBV6-3	TRBJ1-2	ASSYSRGTDTPS
TRBV29-1	TRBJ2-5	SVLGGQQETQY
TRBV6-1	TRBJ2-5	ASGETSVSSFETQY
TRBV20-1	TRBJ1-1	SDDTWNTEAF
TRBV2	TRBJ1-4	ASRVPGQGIEKLF
TRBV11-2	TRBJ1-5	ASSRTGIGNQPQH
TRBV12-3/TRBV12-4	TRBJ2-5	ASSLAGGTSGIQETQY
TRBV7-2	TRBJ2-5	ASSPTSGSQETQY
TRBV29-1	TRBJ2-2	SVAIAGGNTGELF
TRBV15	TRBJ1-6	ATGEGAENSPLH
TRBV4-1	TRBJ1-4	ASSRVNEKLF
TRBV12-3/TRBV12-4	TRBJ2-5	ASFLGGLGETQY
TRBV28	TRBJ2-7	ASSVLVGGQGNEQY
TRBV4-1	TRBJ1-5	ASSQDHRQPQH
TRBV29-1	TRBJ1-2	SVQTGGAYGYT
TRBV27	TRBJ1-6	ASSLISVGSPLH
TRBV24-1	TRBJ2-5	ATSDRGLTGRQETQY
TRBV7-9	TRBJ2-7	ASSLDGTVAYEQY
TRBV6-2/TRBV6-3	TRBJ2-5	ASSPPGLAGFRPQETQY
TRBV7-9	TRBJ2-1	ASSSDFMSSYNEQF
TRBV6-2/TRBV6-3	TRBJ1-4	ASSYSQQKLDEKLF
TRBV19	TRBJ1-2	ASSIGHLNYGYT
TRBV2	TRBJ2-1	ASSEARTRGNEQF
TRBV4-1	TRBJ1-2	ASSQDSMGRPSYGYT
TRBV7-9	TRBJ1-5	ASSWGYQPQH
TRBV2	TRBJ1-1	ASKPDRQMNTEAF
TRBV7-2	TRBJ2-2	ASSSAAGINTGELF
TRBV6-1	TRBJ1-3	ASRPGRNTIY
TRBV20-1	TRBJ2-5	SARASRTVLETQY
TRBV19	TRBJ1-1	ASSRRDGTMNTEAF
TRBV5-1	TRBJ1-6	ASSQTGTANSPLH
TRBV4-1	TRBJ2-5	ASSPGLVQETQY
TRBV11-2	TRBJ2-2	ASSFGWGRVPGELF
TRBV12-3/TRBV12-4	TRBJ2-4	ASSRQGENIQY
TRBV5-6	TRBJ1-2	ASSWGQGSVTRDGYT
TRBV11-2	TRBJ2-7	ASSSGDRKGEQY
TRBV20-1	TRBJ2-5	SARRQETQY
TRBV19	TRBJ2-2	ATHIGTGKLF
TRBV28	TRBJ2-7	ASSLSISYEQY
TRBV3-1	TRBJ2-2	ASSRIGASGRAGELF
TRBV4-3	TRBJ1-1	ASSPNDGTGEAF
TRBV20-1	TRBJ2-7	SARVTGTSGLEQY
TRBV6-1	TRBJ1-6	ASTLGQGLNSPLH
TRBV30	TRBJ1-4	AWQQGASTNEKLF
TRBV20-1	TRBJ1-2	SARDPGGYT
TRBV7-8	TRBJ2-5	ASSLQRDLQETQY
TRBV20-1	TRBJ1-2	SASSWGTNYGYT
TRBV6-1	TRBJ2-2	ASSRAGFANTGELF
TRBV7-2	TRBJ1-2	ASSSRSDWDGYT
TRBV14	TRBJ2-7	ASSGDIPAYEQY
TRBV19	TRBJ2-1	ASSKQGISLSYNEQF
TRBV7-9	TRBJ1-5	ASSLVGDSSPQH